The 22 T cell receptor beta chains reported below all come from one sample, sequenced in a study of blood T cells in healthy people across ages. It was with a sample-barcoded 5' primer and a J-beta primer mix that a second PCR of about 6 to 11 cycles was run. TCRdb redid the calling of the 5' RACE reads with MiXCR, one entry per CDR3 protein. This repertoire shows just under 750,000 distinct CDR3 sequences, around a fifth found once; its top ten account for 20% to 25%. The sample was blood. The receptors here all came from a man aged 70-80 years in good health.

This clonotype has more than one count but fewer than ten. This chain connects TRBV7-3 to TRBJ2-1; unclear D gene. The J call may be faulty, since TRBJ2-5 better matches the DNA end. Germline V lookup: CDR1 SGHTA, CDR2 FQGTGA. This CDR3 has 15 residues. The CDR3 nucleotides are TGTGCCAGCAGCTTATCAGCGACCGGCCAAGAGACCCAGTACTTC. Its translation: CASSLSATGQETQYF.

This clonotype was seen a few times. The J gene is TRBJ2-5, the V gene TRBV6-2 or TRBV6-3, with TRBD1 matching over 11 bases. The DNA matches TRBJ2-7 better at its end, which makes the J call doubtful. The CDR3 consists of 14 residues. Germline V CDR1 and CDR2: MNHEY, SVGEGT. CDR3 sequence reads: CASSSGTGGYEQYF. The CDR3 region has the DNA TGTGCCAGCAGCTCCGGGACAGGGGGCTACGAGCAGTACTTC.

This chain uses TRBV7-6 with TRBJ2-6; D unclear. Per germline, CDR1 SGHVS and CDR2 FNYEAQ. Trimming took 4 bases from V and 3 from J, leaving 13 bases between them. This CDR3 has 16 residues. CDR3 DNA sequence: TGTGCCAGCAGCTCACAGCTGGGTGGTGGGGCCAACGTCCTGACTTTC. This sequence encodes CASSSQLGGGANVLTF.

This clonotype came up a few times. This rearrangement joins TRBV12-3 or TRBV12-4 to TRBJ2-1; D is unresolved. The CDR3 totals 16 residues. Trimming cost V 1 base and J 0 bases, with 10 bases left between them. CDR3 loop: CASSLVLLSSYNEQFF. The CDR3 DNA reads as TGTGCCAGCAGTTTAGTACTTCTGAGCTCCTACAATGAGCAGTTCTTC.

The chain uses TRBV5-1 and TRBJ2-1; 8 bases line up with TRBD2. The V segment lost 8 bases and the J segment 14 bases; nucleotides outside the gene matches: 18. This CDR3 region has 14 residues. The germline CDR1 and CDR2 sequences are SGHRS and YFSETQ. As DNA, the CDR3 is TGCGCCAGTTCTTATTCGGGGGGGGAAAGAGAGAAGTTCTTC. It is translated as CASSYSGGEREKFF.

This clonotype showed up just a few times. This rearrangement joins TRBV28 to TRBJ2-1, with TRBD1 matching over 7 bases. In germline, CDR1 is MDHEN, CDR2 SYDVKM. This CDR3 region has 14 residues. Trimming removed 8 bases from V and 4 bases from J; junction bases left unmatched: 8. For the CDR3, the DNA is TGTGCCAGCGTGGAGAGGGGGCTATACAATGAGCAGTTCTTC. Translation: CASVERGLYNEQFF.

This clonotype was detected a few times. This chain connects TRBV20-1 to TRBJ2-4; 10 bases match TRBD2. The length of the CDR3 is 15 residues. Germline-derived CDR1 and CDR2 are DFQATT and SNEGSKA (reference sequence). The trim removed 5 bases at V and 0 bases at J, leaving 4 bases unmatched. CDR3 DNA: TGCAGTGCTCCGGGACTAGCGATAGCCAAAAACATTCAGTACTTC. This sequence encodes CSAPGLAIAKNIQYF.

The chain couples TRBV6-2 or TRBV6-3 to TRBJ2-1; no clear D gene. The germline gives CDR1 MNHEY, CDR2 SVGEGT. V lost 8 bases and J 3 bases, leaving 14 bases between the germline ends. The CDR3 covers 14 residues. CDR3 coding DNA: TGTGCCAGCGAGTCTCTAAACTACTACAATGAGCAGTTCTTC. This gives the protein CASESLNYYNEQFF.

This clonotype was seen only a few times. This chain links TRBV3-1 with TRBJ2-5; 13 positions agree with TRBD2. V dropped 2 bases and J dropped 5; count of bases not matched to a gene: 11. The germline V gene encodes CDR1 LGHDT and CDR2 YNNKEL (reference sequence). The CDR3 length is 18 residues. CDR3 nucleotides: TGTGCCAGCAGCCAACTAGGGACTAGCGGGAACTTGGGGGAGACCCAGTACTTC. Its protein is CASSQLGTSGNLGETQYF.

This chain links TRBV5-1 with TRBJ1-6; the match to TRBD1 covers 9 bases. CDR1 SGHRS and CDR2 YFSETQ come from the germline V gene. With V trimmed by 4 bases and J by 14 bases, 13 bases remained unmatched. CDR3 length equals 15 residues. CDR3 in DNA: TGCGCCAGCAGCGACTCCGGTGGGACAGGGCTGACCCTCCACTTT. Amino acid sequence: CASSDSGGTGLTLHF. Combining the CDR3 with reference TRBV5-1 and TRBJ1-6 gives the whole variable domain KAGVTQTPRYLIKTRGQQVTLSCSPISGHRSVSWYQQTPGQGLQFLFEYFSETQRNKGNFPGRFSGRQFSNSRSEMNVSTLELGDSALYLCASSDSGGTGLTLHFGNGTRLTVT.

The chain has TRBV20-1 and TRBJ1-4, with 10 bases identical to TRBD1. V lost 6 bases to trimming and J lost 7 bases; unmatched junction nucleotides: 5. Germline V gives CDR1 DFQATT, CDR2 SNEGSKA (reference sequence). CDR3 length: 13 residues. Written as DNA, the CDR3 is TGCAGTGCCCCGGACAGGGGGGTTGAAAAACTGTTTTTT. It translates to CSAPDRGVEKLFF.

This clonotype appeared many times. The chain has TRBV29-1 and TRBJ2-7; D is possibly TRBD2 (6 bases). The J call is uncertain, as TRBJ2-1 better fits the DNA end. This CDR3 has 12 amino acids. Germline CDR1 is SQVTM and CDR2 is ANQGSEA. The CDR3 sequence is CSVFRESHEQFF. As DNA, the CDR3 is TGCAGCGTTTTTCGGGAGTCGCATGAGCAGTTCTTC.

The chain combines TRBV27 with TRBJ1-6; 10 bases are shared with TRBD1. V lost 1 base, J lost 0 bases, and 3 bases stayed unmatched. The CDR3 spans 18 residues. In germline, CDR1 is MNHEY, CDR2 SMNVEV (reference sequence). CDR3 sequence (DNA): TGTGCCAGCAGTTTATGGGGACAGGGGACCTCCTATAATTCACCCCTCCACTTT. Translation gives CASSLWGQGTSYNSPLHF.

The V gene is TRBV3-1, the J gene TRBJ2-1, with TRBD2 identical over 8 bases. The J call is doubtful: the DNA matches TRBJ2-5 better. Germline CDR1 reads LGHDT; CDR2 reads YNNKEL (reference sequence). The CDR3 has 14 residues. The CDR3 reads CASSPGGTEKTQYF. The CDR3 nucleotides read TGTGCCAGCAGCCCGGGGGGGACGGAAAAGACCCAGTACTTC.

This chain links TRBV3-1 with TRBJ2-4; the D is unclear. V lost 3 bases, J lost 11 bases, and 14 bases lay in between. This CDR3 contains 13 residues. Germline V CDR1 and CDR2: LGHDT, YNNKEL (reference sequence). CDR3 sequence: CASSQGGWPFQYF. The CDR3, as DNA: TGTGCCAGCAGCCAGGGTGGATGGCCGTTTCAGTACTTC.

Only a few counts were recorded for this clonotype. The chain joins TRBV19 to TRBJ2-5; D gene uncertain. Trimming shortened V by 6 bases and J by 4 bases, and 15 bases separated the two germline ends. Per germline, CDR1 LNHDA and CDR2 SQIVND (reference sequence). The CDR3 sequence is 14 residues long. The CDR3 DNA follows: TGTGCCAGTAGCGGGCTTGGAAGGAGAGAGACCCAGTACTTC. This gives the protein CASSGLGRRETQYF.

The gene calls are TRBV10-3 and TRBJ2-7; TRBD1 matches 9 bases. The CDR3 consists of 15 residues. The V gene end was trimmed by 0 bases and the J gene end by 3 bases; junction bases not matched to a gene: 3. Germline V lookup: CDR1 ENHRY, CDR2 SYGVKD. CDR3 region: CAISESGQGYYEQYF. CDR3 nucleotide sequence: TGTGCCATCAGTGAGTCAGGACAGGGGTACTACGAGCAGTACTTC.

The V call is TRBV6-5, the J call TRBJ1-2; TRBD1 matches at 9 bases. This CDR3 region has 17 residues. Germline CDR1 reads MNHEY; CDR2 reads SVGAGI. With V trimmed by 1 base and J by 2 bases, 8 bases remained unmatched. The DNA for the CDR3 is TGTGCCAGCAGTTACTTGGGACAGGGAAACTTAAACTATGGCTACACCTTC. It codes for CASSYLGQGNLNYGYTF.

The chain carries TRBV2 and TRBJ1-2; D is undetermined. The germline V and J ends were trimmed by 4 bases and 12 bases, with 3 bases remaining between them. Germline V gene sequence: CDR1 SNHLY, CDR2 FYNNEI. The CDR3 has 8 amino acids. Here the CDR3 DNA reads TGTGCCAGCAGTGTTCACACCTTC. Its translation: CASSVHTF.

The table lists this clonotype with many counts. This sequence joins TRBV7-2 and TRBJ2-3; 7 bases line up with TRBD2. Per the germline V gene, CDR1 is SGHTA and CDR2 is FQGNSA. The CDR3 extends over 17 amino acids. V shed 5 bases, J shed 4 bases, and the junction held 15 bases outside the gene matches. The chain's CDR3 is CASSTSFGTIAADTQYF. For the CDR3, the DNA is TGTGCCAGCAGCACTTCTTTCGGGACTATAGCCGCAGATACGCAGTATTTT.

V gene TRBV28 combines with J gene TRBJ1-5; D possibly corresponds to TRBD1 (5 bases). V dropped 4 bases and J dropped 6 bases, with 16 bases sitting between them. This CDR3 has 15 residues. Germline loops: CDR1 MDHEN, CDR2 SYDVKM. The chain's CDR3 is CASSSTAPRGQPQHF. In DNA form, the CDR3 reads TGTGCCAGCAGTTCGACAGCGCCCCGGGGTCAGCCCCAGCATTTT.

This clonotype has more than one count but fewer than ten. J is TRBJ2-7 and V is TRBV5-1; 11 bases line up with TRBD2. The CDR3 is 17 residues long. The V and J ends lost 4 bases and 2 bases, in that order; junction bases with no gene match: 11. The germline CDR1 and CDR2 sequences are SGHRS and YFSETQ. CDR3 sequence reads: CASSNRLAGGQTYEQYF. CDR3 coding DNA: TGCGCCAGCAGCAACCGGCTAGCGGGGGGTCAAACCTACGAGCAGTACTTC.